The 6 T cell receptor beta chains given below trace back to one sample, sequenced in a study of lymphopenia after photon versus proton radiotherapy. Profiling relied on immunoSEQ multiplex PCR, and the TCRdb table lists in-frame clones only, not all of them. The repertoire holds approximately 65,000 clones, with 80% to 90% as singletons. The material was peripheral blood, obtained from a patient treated with proton-based radiotherapy. These TCRs come from a man aged 80 or over with esophageal cancer.

V is TRBV5-1 and J is TRBJ2-5; no firm D call. The CDR3 sequence is 13 residues long. Between the trimmed V and J ends, which lost 1 base and 1 base, there was a span of 5 bases. Germline CDR1 is SGHRS and CDR2 is YFSETQ. In nucleotides, the CDR3 is TGCGCCAGCAGCTTGAGGACCCAAGAGACCCAGTACTTC. Translation: CASSLRTQETQYF.

The V call is TRBV5-8, the J call TRBJ1-4; D possibly corresponds to TRBD1 (5 bases). The CDR3 loop spans 14 amino acids. Looked up from germline, CDR1 is SGHTS and CDR2 is YDEGEE. Trimming left V 2 bases short and J 12 bases short, with 17 bases between. The CDR3 spells CASSLEGPPWELFF. For the CDR3, the DNA is TGTGCCAGCAGCTTAGAGGGACCGCCCTGGGAACTGTTTTTT.

Comments on this clone: The sample carries other DNA sequences with the same CDR3. This chain uses TRBV10-3 with TRBJ2-7, with 8 bases lining up with TRBD1. This CDR3 is built from 12 residues. From germline, CDR1 is ENHRY and CDR2 SYGVKD. Trimming removed 7 bases from V and 10 bases from J; junction bases left unmatched: 9. The CDR3 DNA sequence: TGTGCCATCAACGCAGGGGGCTCCGAACAGTACTTC. Protein: CAINAGGSEQYF.

The V call is TRBV25-1, the J call TRBJ1-1; possibly TRBD1 for D (6 bases). The CDR3 runs 15 residues. CDR1 and CDR2 from the germline V gene are MGHDK and SYGVNS. V lost 4 bases and J lost 10, with 22 bases in between. CDR3 loop: CASSAPWGQGRSAFF. The CDR3 coding sequence is TGTGCCAGCAGTGCCCCTTGGGGGCAGGGGCGCTCAGCTTTCTTT.

The rearrangement links TRBV6-5 to TRBJ2-7, with TRBD2 matching over 7 bases. The CDR3 has 16 amino acids. The V and J ends lost 1 base and 1 base, in that order; junction bases with no gene match: 7. Germline lookup yields CDR1 MNHEY and CDR2 SVGAGI. This CDR3 reads CASSYWVGRGSYEQYF. As DNA, the CDR3 is TGTGCCAGCAGTTACTGGGTTGGGCGGGGGTCCTACGAGCAGTACTTC.

This chain connects TRBV2 to TRBJ2-7; 8 bases are shared with TRBD1. The CDR3 totals 14 residues. Germline CDR1 is SNHLY and CDR2 is FYNNEI. After removal of 0 bases from V and 11 bases from J, the junction contained 9 bases not matched to a gene. CDR3 region: CASSEAPGQAQEYF. Here the CDR3 DNA reads TGTGCCAGCAGTGAAGCCCCGGGACAGGCACAGGAGTACTTC.